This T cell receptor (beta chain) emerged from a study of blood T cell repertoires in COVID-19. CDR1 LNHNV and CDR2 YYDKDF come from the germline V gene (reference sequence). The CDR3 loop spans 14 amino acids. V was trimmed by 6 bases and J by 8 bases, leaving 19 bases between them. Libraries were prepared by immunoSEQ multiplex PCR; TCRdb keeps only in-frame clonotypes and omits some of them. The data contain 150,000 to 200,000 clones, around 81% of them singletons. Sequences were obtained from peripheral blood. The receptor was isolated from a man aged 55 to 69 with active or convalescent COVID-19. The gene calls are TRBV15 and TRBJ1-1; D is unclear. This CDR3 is CATSLSGAGREAFF. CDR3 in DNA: TGTGCCACCAGTCTTTCGGGAGCGGGGAGGGAAGCTTTCTTT.